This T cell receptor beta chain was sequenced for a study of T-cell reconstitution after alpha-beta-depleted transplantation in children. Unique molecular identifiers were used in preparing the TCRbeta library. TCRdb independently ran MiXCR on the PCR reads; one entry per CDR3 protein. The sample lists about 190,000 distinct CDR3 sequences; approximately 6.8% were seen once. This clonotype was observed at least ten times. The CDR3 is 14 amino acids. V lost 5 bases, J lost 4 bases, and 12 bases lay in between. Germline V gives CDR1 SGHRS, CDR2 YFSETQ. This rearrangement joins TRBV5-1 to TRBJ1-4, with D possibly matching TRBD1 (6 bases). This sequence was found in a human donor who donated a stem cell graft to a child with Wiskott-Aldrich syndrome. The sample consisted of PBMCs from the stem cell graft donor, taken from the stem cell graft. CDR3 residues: CASRPDSHNEKLFF. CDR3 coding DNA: TGCGCCAGCAGACCGGACAGCCATAATGAAAAACTGTTTTTT.